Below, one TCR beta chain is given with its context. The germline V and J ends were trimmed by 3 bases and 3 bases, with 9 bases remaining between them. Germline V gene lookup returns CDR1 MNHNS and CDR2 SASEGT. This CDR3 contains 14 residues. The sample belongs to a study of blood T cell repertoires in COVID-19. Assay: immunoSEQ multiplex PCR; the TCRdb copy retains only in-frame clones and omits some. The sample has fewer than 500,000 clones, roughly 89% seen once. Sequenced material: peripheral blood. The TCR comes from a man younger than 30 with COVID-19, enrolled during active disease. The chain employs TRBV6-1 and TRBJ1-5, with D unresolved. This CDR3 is CASSDLLINQPQHF. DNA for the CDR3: TGTGCCAGCAGTGATTTACTCATCAATCAGCCCCAGCATTTT.